This section outlines one T cell receptor beta chain sequence together with its context. The entry originates in a study of control samples from healthy donors and cancer patients. Trimming took 3 bases from V and 5 from J; bases not matched to a gene: 6. This CDR3 is 15 amino acids long. CDR1 and CDR2 from the germline V gene are SGHRS and YFSETQ. Some clones are missing from TCRdb's copy, which holds only in-frame ones; the method was immunoSEQ multiplex PCR. The data show over 100,000 clones, approximately 92% seen once. The chain is built from TRBV5-1 and TRBJ2-5; 11 positions match TRBD2. The sequenced sample was blood. This receptor was obtained from a woman in her forties or fifties in good health. The CDR3 nucleotides read TGCGCCAGCAGCTCCACTAGCGGGAGACAGGAGACCCAGTACTTC. This gives the protein CASSSTSGRQETQYF.